This TCR beta chain stems from a study of blood T cell repertoires in COVID-19. Turning to the study itself: Acute and convalescent COVID-19 specimens originated in the United States, Italy and Spain. Sample material is recorded as cDNA or gDNA derived from T cells, B-cell-depleted T cells, or PBMCs.

As handled by the study authors: Researchers report that nucleated cell counts were estimated from reference gene primer amplification. Libraries were prepared by immunoSEQ multiplex PCR; TCRdb keeps only in-frame clonotypes and omits some of them. Clone size and V and J calls were adopted from that table, with D and trimming inferred from the DNA. The sample gives 150,000 to 200,000 clones, 81% of which show up once; approximately 9.9% is in the top ten. In its sample, this clone was seen once. The receptor was isolated from a man in his fifties or sixties with active or convalescent COVID-19. Material: peripheral blood.

CDR3 DNA: TGTGCCAGCAGTGAGCTAACCGGAGGGGACAATGAGCAGTTCTTC. Its protein product is CASSELTGGDNEQFF. The chain recombines TRBV28 with TRBJ2-1, with D tentatively TRBD2 (6 bases). V lost 5 bases, J lost 5 bases, and 16 bases lay in between. The CDR3 is 15 residues long. Germline V CDR1 and CDR2: MDHEN, SYDVKM.